One sample yielded the 5 T cell receptor beta chains listed below, sequenced in a study of blood T cell repertoires in COVID-19. Libraries were prepared by immunoSEQ multiplex PCR; TCRdb keeps only in-frame clonotypes and omits some of them. The sample gives roughly 150,000 clones, approximately 84% of which show up once; more than 11% is in the top ten. The sample comprised peripheral blood. The receptors come from an elderly woman with acute or convalescent COVID-19.

The chain links TRBV12-3 or TRBV12-4 to TRBJ1-6; no definite D call. V lost 1 base, J lost 11 bases, and 6 bases lay in between. The CDR3 has 12 amino acids. The CDR3 DNA follows: TGTGCCAGCAGTTTAGAATCTGCACCCCTCCACTTT. Residues: CASSLESAPLHF.

The V gene is TRBV6-5, the J gene TRBJ2-7; D uncertain. The CDR3 runs to 15 residues. Trimming removed 0 bases from V and 2 bases from J, with 11 bases in between. Germline CDR1 MNHEY, CDR2 SVGAGI. DNA of the CDR3: TGTGCCAGCAGTTACTCTGGCAGCGAGCCCTACGAGCAGTACTTC. It yields the protein CASSYSGSEPYEQYF.

The V call is TRBV3-1 (or the pseudogene TRBV3-2), the J call TRBJ1-5; D may be TRBD1 (5 bases). Germline V CDR1 and CDR2: LGHDT, YNNKEL (reference sequence). This CDR3 region has 13 residues. Trimming took 2 bases from V and 13 from J, leaving 15 bases between them. The CDR3 bases are TGTGCCAGCAGCCAAACATTGGGGGACTCGCAGCATTTT. Translated: CASSQTLGDSQHF.

V gene TRBV3-1 (or the pseudogene TRBV3-2) combines with J gene TRBJ2-2; 11 nucleotides line up with TRBD1. Germline CDR1 and CDR2: LGHDT and YNNKEL (reference sequence). V was pared by 1 base and J by 6 bases, with 4 bases of the junction left unmatched. The CDR3 totals 16 residues. The CDR3 protein is CASSQARGQGAGELFF. DNA of the CDR3: TGTGCCAGCAGCCAAGCTAGGGGACAGGGGGCCGGGGAGCTGTTTTTT.

This chain joins TRBV28 and TRBJ2-7; TRBD1 matches 8 bases. With 4 bases clipped from V and 0 bases from J, the junction kept 5 bases outside the gene matches. Germline CDR1 is MDHEN and CDR2 is SYDVKM. The CDR3 covers 15 residues. The CDR3 sequence: CASSSRDRISYEQYF. The CDR3 nucleotides read TGTGCCAGCAGTTCCCGGGACAGGATCTCCTACGAGCAGTACTTC.